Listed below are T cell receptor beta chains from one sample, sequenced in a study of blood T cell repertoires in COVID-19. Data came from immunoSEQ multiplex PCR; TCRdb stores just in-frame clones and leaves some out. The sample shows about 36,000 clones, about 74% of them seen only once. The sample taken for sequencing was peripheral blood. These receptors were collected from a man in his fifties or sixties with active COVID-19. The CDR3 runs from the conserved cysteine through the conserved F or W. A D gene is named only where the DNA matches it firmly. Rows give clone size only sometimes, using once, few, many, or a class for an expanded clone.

TGTGCCAGCAGCGTAGGCGGGGGAGGGCAGGGAAACATTCAGTACTTC CASSVGGGGQGNIQYF TRBD2 TRBJ2-4 TRBV9 -
TGTGCCAGCAGCTTGGGGCAGGCTTACTCCTACGAGCAGTACTTC CASSLGQAYSYEQYF - TRBJ2-7 TRBV5-6 -
TGTGCCATCAGTGGCCCACTAGCGAAGGATTACGAGCAGTACTTC CAISGPLAKDYEQYF TRBD2 TRBJ2-7 TRBV10-3 -
TGTGCCACCAGGGACAAAGGGATCCCTGAAGCTTTCTTT CATRDKGIPEAFF - TRBJ1-1 TRBV19 -
TGTGCCAGCAGCCTCCAAGAACTCACCGGGTGGACAGATACGCAGTATTTT CASSLQELTGWTDTQYF - TRBJ2-3 TRBV9 -
TGTGCCAGCAGCTTAGACCAGGGCTCTGGTGGCTACACCTTC CASSLDQGSGGYTF - TRBJ1-2 TRBV7-9 few
TGTGCCAGCAGTTACTCGACTAGCGGGAGGAAGGGCTACGAGCAGTACTTC CASSYSTSGRKGYEQYF TRBD2 TRBJ2-7 TRBV6-2/TRBV6-3 -
TGTGCCAGCAGTGACTCAGGCAGGGGGATCGCTGAAGCTTTCTTT CASSDSGRGIAEAFF TRBD1 TRBJ1-1 TRBV6-4 few
TGTGCCAGCAGTGAATATAGCCCCACCGGGGAGCTGTTTTTT CASSEYSPTGELFF - TRBJ2-2 TRBV25-1 -
TGTGCCAGCAGCTTGCCGGGTGGCTACGAGCAGTACTTC CASSLPGGYEQYF - TRBJ2-7 TRBV7-9 -
TGTGCCAGCAGCGTAGCGGCATACTACAGGGAAAAACTGTTTTTT CASSVAAYYREKLFF - TRBJ1-4 TRBV9 once
TGCGCCAGCAGCCCCCGGACAGGGGGCAATGAAAAACTGTTTTTT CASSPRTGGNEKLFF TRBD1 TRBJ1-4 TRBV5-1 -
TGTGCGGGACTCTCCGGGACAGGGGAAGCTTTCTTT CAGLSGTGEAFF TRBD1 TRBJ1-1 TRBV28 once
TGTGCCAGCAGAAGCACTAGCGGGAGTTCAGATACGCAGTATTTT CASRSTSGSSDTQYF TRBD2 TRBJ2-3 TRBV7-8 -
TGTGCCAGCAGACCCGGACAGATTTTCACTGAAGCTTTCTTT CASRPGQIFTEAFF - TRBJ1-1 TRBV6-6 -
TGTGCCAGCAGCTTAACAGGAAAAGCTTTCTTT CASSLTGKAFF - TRBJ1-1 TRBV7-9 -